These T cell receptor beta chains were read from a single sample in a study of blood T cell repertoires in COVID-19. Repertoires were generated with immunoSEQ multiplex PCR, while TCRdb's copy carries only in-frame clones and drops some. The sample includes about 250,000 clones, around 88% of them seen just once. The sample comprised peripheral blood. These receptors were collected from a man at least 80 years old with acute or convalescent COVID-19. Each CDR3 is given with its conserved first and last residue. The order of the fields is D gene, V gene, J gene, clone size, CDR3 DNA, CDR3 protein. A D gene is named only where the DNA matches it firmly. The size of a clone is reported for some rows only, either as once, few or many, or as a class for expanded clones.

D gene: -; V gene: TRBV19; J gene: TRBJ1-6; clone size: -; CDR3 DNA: TGTGCCAGTAATAAAGTCGGGACATCCGATAATTCACCCCTCCACTTT; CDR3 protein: CASNKVGTSDNSPLHF
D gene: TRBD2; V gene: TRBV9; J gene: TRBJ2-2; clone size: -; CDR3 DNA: TGTGCCAGCAGCCTTAGCGGGGACCACACCGGGGAGCTGTTTTTT; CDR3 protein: CASSLSGDHTGELFF
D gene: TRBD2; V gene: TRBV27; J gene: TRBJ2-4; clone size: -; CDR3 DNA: TGTGCCAGCAGTCCCGGGACTAGTCTGGGAAACATTCAGTACTTC; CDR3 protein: CASSPGTSLGNIQYF
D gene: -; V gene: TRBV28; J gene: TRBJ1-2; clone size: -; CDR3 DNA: TGTGCCAGCCTCAGGGGTCTCGGGTACTATGGCTACACCTTC; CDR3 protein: CASLRGLGYYGYTF
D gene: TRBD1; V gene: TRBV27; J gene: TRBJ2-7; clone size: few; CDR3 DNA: TGTGCCAGCAGAACATCAACAGGGGGGAGGTACGAGCAGTACTTC; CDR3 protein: CASRTSTGGRYEQYF
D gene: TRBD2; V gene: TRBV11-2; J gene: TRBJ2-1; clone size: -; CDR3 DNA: TGTGCCAGCAGCTTAGTCCGTGCTAGCGGGAGGAGTCCGAGAAATGAGCAGTTCTTC; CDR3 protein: CASSLVRASGRSPRNEQFF
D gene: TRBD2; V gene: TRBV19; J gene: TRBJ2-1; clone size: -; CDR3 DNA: TGTGCCAGTAGTATAGGGGGTAGCGGGAACTCCTACAATGAGCAGTTCTTC; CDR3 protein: CASSIGGSGNSYNEQFF
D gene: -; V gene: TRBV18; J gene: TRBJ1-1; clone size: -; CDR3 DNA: TGTGCCAGCTCACCAGGAGCATCTGAAGCTTTCTTT; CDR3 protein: CASSPGASEAFF
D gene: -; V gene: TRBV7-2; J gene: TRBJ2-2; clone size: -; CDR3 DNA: TGTGCCAGCAGCTTACCGCCAAGCAACACCGGGGAGCTGTTTTTT; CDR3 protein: CASSLPPSNTGELFF
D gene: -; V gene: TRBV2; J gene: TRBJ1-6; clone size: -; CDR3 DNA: TGTGCCAGCAGCATATCACAGGGTTCACCCCTCCACTTT; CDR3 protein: CASSISQGSPLHF
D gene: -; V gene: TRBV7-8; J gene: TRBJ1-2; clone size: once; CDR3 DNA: TGTGCCAGCAGCTTTCCCTCCCGCTATGGCTACACCTTC; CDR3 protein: CASSFPSRYGYTF
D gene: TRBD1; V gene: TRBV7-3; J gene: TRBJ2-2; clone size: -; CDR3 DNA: TGTGCCAGCAGCCCTACTGACAGGGGGCACACCGGGGAGCTGTTTTTT; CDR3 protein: CASSPTDRGHTGELFF
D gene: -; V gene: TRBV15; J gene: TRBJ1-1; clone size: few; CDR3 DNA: TGTGCCACCAGCAGGGGAGGGGGGACTGAAGCTTTCTTT; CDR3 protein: CATSRGGGTEAFF
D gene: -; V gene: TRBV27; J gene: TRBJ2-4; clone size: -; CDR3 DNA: TGTGCCAGCAGTCAACGGGTCGAAGCAAACATTCAGTACTTC; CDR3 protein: CASSQRVEANIQYF
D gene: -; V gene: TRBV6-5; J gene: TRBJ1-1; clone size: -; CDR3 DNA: TGTGCCAGCAGTTCACAGATGAACACTGAAGCTTTCTTT; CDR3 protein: CASSSQMNTEAFF
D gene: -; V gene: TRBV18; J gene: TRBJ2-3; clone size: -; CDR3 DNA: TGTGCCAGCTCACCCAGCCGGCGGGCGGGTACAGATACGCAGTATTTT; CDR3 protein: CASSPSRRAGTDTQYF
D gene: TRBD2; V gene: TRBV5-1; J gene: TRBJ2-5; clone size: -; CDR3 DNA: TGCGCCAGCAGCTTTACTAGCGGGAACCAAGAGACCCAGTACTTC; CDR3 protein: CASSFTSGNQETQYF
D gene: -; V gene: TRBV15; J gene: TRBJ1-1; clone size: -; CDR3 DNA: TGTGCCACCAGCAGAGATTCCCTAAAGGGGACTGAAGCTTTCTTT; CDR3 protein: CATSRDSLKGTEAFF
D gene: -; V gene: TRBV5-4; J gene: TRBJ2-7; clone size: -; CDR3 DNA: TGTGCCAGCAGCCTGACTGGATTTGCCTACGAGCAGTACTTC; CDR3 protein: CASSLTGFAYEQYF
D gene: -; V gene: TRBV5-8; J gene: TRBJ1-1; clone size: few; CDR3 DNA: TGTGCCAGCAGCCTAAAGATGGGGGGAGAAGCTTTCTTT; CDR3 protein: CASSLKMGGEAFF
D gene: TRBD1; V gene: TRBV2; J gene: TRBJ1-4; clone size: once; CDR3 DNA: TGTGCCAGCAGTGAAGCGACAGGGATCGAAAAACTGTTTTTT; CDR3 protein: CASSEATGIEKLFF
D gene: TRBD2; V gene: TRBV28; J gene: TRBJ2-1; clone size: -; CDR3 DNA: TGTGCCAGCAGTCCCCCACGTCAGCGGGGGGGCCGTGAGCAGTTCTTC; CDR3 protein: CASSPPRQRGGREQFF
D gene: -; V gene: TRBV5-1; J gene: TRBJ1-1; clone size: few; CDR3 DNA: TGCGCCAGCAGCGCCCGGACAGAGAACACTGAAGCTTTCTTT; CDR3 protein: CASSARTENTEAFF
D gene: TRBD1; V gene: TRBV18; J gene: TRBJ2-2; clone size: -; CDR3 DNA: TGTGCCAGCTCACCATGGGACAGTTTGTCCGGGGAGCTGTTTTTT; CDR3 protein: CASSPWDSLSGELFF
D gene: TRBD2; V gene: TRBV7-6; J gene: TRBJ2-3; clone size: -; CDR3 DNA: TGTGCCAGCAGCTTAGGTTTAGCGGGAGGTGGAACAGATACGCAGTATTTT; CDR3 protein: CASSLGLAGGGTDTQYF
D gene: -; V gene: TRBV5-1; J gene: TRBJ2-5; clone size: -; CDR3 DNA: TGCGCCAGCAGCTTAGGAGGGATCCAAGAGACCCAGTACTTC; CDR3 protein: CASSLGGIQETQYF
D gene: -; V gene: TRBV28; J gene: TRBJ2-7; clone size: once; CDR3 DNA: TGTGCCAGCAGATCAGGGGTCTACGAGCAGTACTTC; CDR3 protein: CASRSGVYEQYF
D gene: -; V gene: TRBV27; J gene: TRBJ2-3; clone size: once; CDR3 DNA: TGTGCCAGCAGAACAGGCGTCCTGGGGCAGTATTTT; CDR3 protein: CASRTGVLGQYF
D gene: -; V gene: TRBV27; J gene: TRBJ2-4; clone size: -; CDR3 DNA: TGTGCCAGCAGTCGCGGCCTGGTTAAAAACATTCAGTACTTC; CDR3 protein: CASSRGLVKNIQYF
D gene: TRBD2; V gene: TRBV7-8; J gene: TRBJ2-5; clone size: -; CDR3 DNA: TGTGCCAGCAGCTTGAGTAGCGGGGGGGGGATGGAGACCCAGTACTTC; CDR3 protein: CASSLSSGGGMETQYF
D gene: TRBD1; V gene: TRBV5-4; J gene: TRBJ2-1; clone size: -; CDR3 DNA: TGTGCCAGCAGCTTGACAGGGGGGAATGAGCAGTTCTTC; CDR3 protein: CASSLTGGNEQFF
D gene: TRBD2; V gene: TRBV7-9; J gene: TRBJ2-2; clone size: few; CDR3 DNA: TGTGCCAGCAGCTTAGCACTAGCGGGGACCGGGGAGCTGTTTTTT; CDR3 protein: CASSLALAGTGELFF
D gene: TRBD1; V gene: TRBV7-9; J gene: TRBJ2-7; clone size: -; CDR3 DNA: TGTGCCAGCAGCTTAGCGGACAGGGGCCACGAGCAGTACTTC; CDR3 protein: CASSLADRGHEQYF
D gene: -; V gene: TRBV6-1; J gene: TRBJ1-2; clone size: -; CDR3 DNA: TGTGCCAGCAGTGAAGACAGGCCGGCCGGCGGTGGTGGCTACACCTTC; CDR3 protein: CASSEDRPAGGGGYTF
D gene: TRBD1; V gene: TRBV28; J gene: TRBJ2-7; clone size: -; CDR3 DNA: TGTGCCAGCAGTCAGCACCTAGGACAGGTTTACGAGCAGTACTTC; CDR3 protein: CASSQHLGQVYEQYF
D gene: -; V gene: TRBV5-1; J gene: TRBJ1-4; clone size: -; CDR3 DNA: TGCGCCAGCTCGCCAGGAGGGGGGGGGAATGAAAAACTGTTTTTT; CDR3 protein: CASSPGGGGNEKLFF
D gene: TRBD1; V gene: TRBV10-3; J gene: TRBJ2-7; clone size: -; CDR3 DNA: TGTGCCATCAGCGGACAGGGGGCCTACGAGCAGTACTTC; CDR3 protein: CAISGQGAYEQYF
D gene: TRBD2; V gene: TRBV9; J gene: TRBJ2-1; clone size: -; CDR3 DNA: TGTGCCAGCAGCGCATCTATTTCCGGGACTAGCGGGAGTAGCTTCGGGAATGAGCAGTTCTTC; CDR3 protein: CASSASISGTSGSSFGNEQFF
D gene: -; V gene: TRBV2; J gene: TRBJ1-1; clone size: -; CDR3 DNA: TGTGCCAGCAGTCTCGCCAGGGTGAACACTGAAGCTTTCTTT; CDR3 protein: CASSLARVNTEAFF
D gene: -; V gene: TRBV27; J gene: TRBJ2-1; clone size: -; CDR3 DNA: TGTGCCAGCAGTCCCTCCCCCCAATATAGCTCCTACAATGAGCAGTTCTTC; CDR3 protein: CASSPSPQYSSYNEQFF
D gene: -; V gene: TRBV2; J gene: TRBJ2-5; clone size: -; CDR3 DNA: TGTGCCACCGGATTAGGACAGCAAGAGACCCAGTACTTC; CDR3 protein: CATGLGQQETQYF
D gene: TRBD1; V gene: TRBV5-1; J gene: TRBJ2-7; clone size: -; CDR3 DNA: TGCGCCAGCAGCTCGACAGGGTTCTCCTACGAGCAGTACTTC; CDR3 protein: CASSSTGFSYEQYF
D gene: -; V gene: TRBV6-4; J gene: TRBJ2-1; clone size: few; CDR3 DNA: TGTGCCAGCAGTGACTCATTGCGGCGAGCTAACTACAATGAGCAGTTCTTC; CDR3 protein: CASSDSLRRANYNEQFF
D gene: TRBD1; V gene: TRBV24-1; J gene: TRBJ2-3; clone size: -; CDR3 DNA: TGTGCCACCAGTGTAGGGGGCGGCACAGATACGCAGTATTTT; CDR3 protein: CATSVGGGTDTQYF
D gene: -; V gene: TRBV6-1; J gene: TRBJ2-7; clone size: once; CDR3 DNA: TGTGCCAGCAGTGAGGAGGCAGGGGCCCATCACGAGCAGTACTTC; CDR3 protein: CASSEEAGAHHEQYF
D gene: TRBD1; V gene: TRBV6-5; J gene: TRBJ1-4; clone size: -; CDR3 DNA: TGTGCCAGCAGACCCTGGACGGACAGGCAAAAACTGTTTTTT; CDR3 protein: CASRPWTDRQKLFF
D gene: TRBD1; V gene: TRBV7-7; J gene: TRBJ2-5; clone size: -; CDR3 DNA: TGTGCAACATCGGGACAGGGGGTTGAGACCCAGTACTTC; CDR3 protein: CATSGQGVETQYF
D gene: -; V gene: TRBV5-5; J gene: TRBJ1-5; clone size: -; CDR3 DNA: TGTGCCAGCAGCTTGGAACAGGGTAGTCAGCCCCAGCATTTT; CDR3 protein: CASSLEQGSQPQHF
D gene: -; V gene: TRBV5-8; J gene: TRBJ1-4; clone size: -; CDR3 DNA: TGTGCCAGCAGCTTATGGGCGACGACTAATGAAAAACTGTTTTTT; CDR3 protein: CASSLWATTNEKLFF
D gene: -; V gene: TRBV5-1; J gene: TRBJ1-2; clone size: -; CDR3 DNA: TGCGCCAGCAGCTCTACAGGGCTCACCTATGGCTACACCTTC; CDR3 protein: CASSSTGLTYGYTF
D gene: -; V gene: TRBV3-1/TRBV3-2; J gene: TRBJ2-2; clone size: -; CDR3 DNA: TGTGCCAGCAGCCGTCGGTTCGCGAACACCGGGGAGCTGTTTTTT; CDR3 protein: CASSRRFANTGELFF
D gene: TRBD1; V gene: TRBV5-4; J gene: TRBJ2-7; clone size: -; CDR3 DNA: TGTGCCAGCACTCCCAGACAGGGGGACTACGAGCAGTACTTC; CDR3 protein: CASTPRQGDYEQYF
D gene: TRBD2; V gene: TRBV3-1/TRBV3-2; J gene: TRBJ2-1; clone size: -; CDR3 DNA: TGTGCCAGCAGCCAAGATTGGGCAGCGGGGGGGCACAATGAGCAGTTCTTC; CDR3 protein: CASSQDWAAGGHNEQFF
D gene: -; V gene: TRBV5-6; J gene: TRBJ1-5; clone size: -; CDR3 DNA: TGTGCCAGCAGCTTCCAGGGGACTCAGCCCCAGCATTTT; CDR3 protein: CASSFQGTQPQHF
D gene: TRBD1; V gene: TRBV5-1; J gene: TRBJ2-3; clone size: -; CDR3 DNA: TGCGCCAGCAGCCCGGGACAGGGGCCAGATACGCAGTATTTT; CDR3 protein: CASSPGQGPDTQYF
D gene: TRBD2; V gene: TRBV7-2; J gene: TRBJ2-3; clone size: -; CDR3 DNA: TGTGCCAGCAGCCCTAGAACGCTAGCGGGCCCCGATACGCAGTATTTT; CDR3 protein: CASSPRTLAGPDTQYF
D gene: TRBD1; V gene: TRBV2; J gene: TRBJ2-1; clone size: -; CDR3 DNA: TGTGCCAGCAGGGAAAACAGGGGGCGCGAGAATGAGCAGTTCTTC; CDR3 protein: CASRENRGRENEQFF
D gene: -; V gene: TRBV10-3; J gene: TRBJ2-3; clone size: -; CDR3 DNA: TGTGCCATCAGTGAGGGGGGGAGTAGGACAGATACGCAGTATTTT; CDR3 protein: CAISEGGSRTDTQYF
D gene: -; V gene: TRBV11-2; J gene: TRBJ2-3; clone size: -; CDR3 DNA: TGTGCCAGTAGCCCCCCGGGCACAGATACGCAGTATTTT; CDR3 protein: CASSPPGTDTQYF